Listed below are T cell receptor delta chains from one sample, sequenced in a study of Vδ1+ human thymocytes. TCRdb reanalysed the multiplex PCR reads via CATT. The sample lists 22,000 or so delta-chain clones; about 8% were seen once. Specimen: Vdelta1+ gamma-delta thymocytes from the thymus. These receptors all stem from a child under three years old who had congenital heart surgery. The CDR3 runs from the conserved cysteine through the conserved F or W. Fields, in order: V gene, clone size, D gene, J gene, CDR3 protein, CDR3 DNA. A D gene is named only where the DNA matches it firmly. Only some rows state a clone size, as once, few, many or a class for expanded clones.

v_gene: TRDV1; abundance: few; d_gene: NA; j_gene: TRDJ1; CDR3aa: CALETGLTWSKLIF; CDR3nt: TGTGCTCTTGAAACTGGCCTGACTTGGAGTAAACTCATCTTT
v_gene: TRDV1; abundance: few; d_gene: NA; j_gene: TRDJ2; CDR3aa: CALGELIGSGVSAQLFF; CDR3nt: TGTGCTCTTGGGGAACTAATAGGGTCTGGGGTATCAGCACAACTCTTCTTT
v_gene: TRDV1; abundance: few; d_gene: TRDD3; j_gene: TRDJ1; CDR3aa: CALGQLDFTGERNTDKLIF; CDR3nt: TGTGCTCTTGGTCAACTCGACTTTACTGGGGAAAGAAACACCGATAAACTCATCTTT
v_gene: TRDV1; abundance: few; d_gene: NA; j_gene: TRDJ1; CDR3aa: CALGEPSLRGPHLDKLIF; CDR3nt: TGTGCTCTTGGGGAGCCCAGCCTCCGGGGGCCCCACCTCGATAAACTCATCTTT
v_gene: TRDV1; abundance: few; d_gene: TRDD3; j_gene: TRDJ1; CDR3aa: CALGGQLLPNLGDKGPDKLIF; CDR3nt: TGTGCTCTTGGGGGCCAACTACTTCCCAACCTGGGGGATAAGGGACCCGATAAACTCATCTTT
v_gene: TRDV1; abundance: few; d_gene: NA; j_gene: TRDJ1; CDR3aa: CALGEGVRGTHKLIF; CDR3nt: TGTGCTCTTGGGGAAGGGGTCAGGGGGACTCATAAACTCATCTTT
v_gene: TRDV2; abundance: NA; d_gene: TRDD3; j_gene: TRDJ1; CDR3aa: CACDTVLRRPSYWGASRRLIF; CDR3nt: TGTGCCTGTGACACCGTACTGCGACGGCCGTCCTACTGGGGGGCGAGTAGAAGACTCATCTTT
v_gene: TRDV1; abundance: NA; d_gene: TRDD3; j_gene: TRDJ1; CDR3aa: CALGEECLAGGNTDKLIF; CDR3nt: TGTGCTCTTGGGGAAGAGTGCCTTGCTGGGGGGAACACCGATAAACTCATCTTT
v_gene: TRDV1; abundance: NA; d_gene: NA; j_gene: TRDJ1; CDR3aa: CALNPRVGSGAYSTDKLIF; CDR3nt: NA
v_gene: TRDV1; abundance: few; d_gene: TRDD3; j_gene: TRDJ1; CDR3aa: CALGGLLPRGVGGYFAYTDKLIF; CDR3nt: TGTGCTCTTGGGGGCCTTCTCCCCCGGGGCGTAGGGGGATACTTTGCGTACACCGATAAACTCATCTTT
v_gene: TRDV1; abundance: few; d_gene: TRDD3; j_gene: TRDJ1; CDR3aa: CALLCLGEIPRWGANTDKLIF; CDR3nt: TGTGCTCTTCTCTGCCTTGGTGAGATACCCCGCTGGGGGGCTAACACCGATAAACTCATCTTT
v_gene: TRDV1; abundance: NA; d_gene: NA; j_gene: TRDJ1; CDR3aa: CALGELLVGAFAADKLIF; CDR3nt: TGTGCTCTTGGGGAACTATTAGTAGGGGCCTTTGCGGCCGATAAACTCATCTTT
v_gene: TRDV1; abundance: few; d_gene: TRDD2; j_gene: TRDJ1; CDR3aa: CALGAPSYPVLGGYTDKLIF; CDR3nt: TGTGCTCTTGGGGCACCTTCCTACCCTGTACTGGGAGGGTACACCGATAAACTCATCTTT
v_gene: TRDV1; abundance: NA; d_gene: TRDD3; j_gene: TRDJ2; CDR3aa: CALGDYSWHWGIPRVQLFF; CDR3nt: TGTGCTCTTGGGGACTATTCCTGGCACTGGGGGATTCCACGGGTACAACTCTTCTTT
v_gene: TRDV1; abundance: NA; d_gene: TRDD3; j_gene: TRDJ1; CDR3aa: CALGEPEQGIQLGYTDKLIF; CDR3nt: TGTGCTCTTGGGGAACCAGAGCAGGGGATACAATTGGGCTACACCGATAAACTCATCTTT
v_gene: TRDV1; abundance: few; d_gene: NA; j_gene: TRDJ1; CDR3aa: CALGPTGGLRALRDTDKLIF; CDR3nt: TGTGCTCTTGGGCCTACCGGGGGGCTACGTGCCCTTAGGGACACCGATAAACTCATCTTT
v_gene: TRDV1; abundance: NA; d_gene: NA; j_gene: TRDJ1; CDR3aa: CALGFTPYKLIF; CDR3nt: TGTGCTCTTGGGTTTACCCCTTATAAACTCATCTTT
v_gene: TRDV1; abundance: NA; d_gene: TRDD3; j_gene: TRDJ1; CDR3aa: CALGVPGLRHGWGIRFADKLIF; CDR3nt: TGTGCTCTTGGGGTCCCAGGACTACGCCATGGGTGGGGGATACGTTTCGCCGATAAACTCATCTTT
v_gene: TRDV1; abundance: few; d_gene: TRDD3; j_gene: TRDJ1; CDR3aa: CALGGLLNPAFLPGIRRGYTDKLIF; CDR3nt: TGTGCTCTTGGGGGACTACTCAATCCGGCCTTCCTCCCGGGGATACGAAGGGGGTACACCGATAAACTCATCTTT
v_gene: TRDV1; abundance: NA; d_gene: TRDD3; j_gene: TRDJ2; CDR3aa: CALGEATGGYTAQLFF; CDR3nt: TGTGCTCTTGGGGAAGCTACTGGGGGATATACAGCACAACTCTTCTTT
v_gene: TRDV1; abundance: NA; d_gene: NA; j_gene: TRDJ1; CDR3aa: CALGDWVLLPPWGPASYTDKLIF; CDR3nt: NA
v_gene: TRDV1; abundance: NA; d_gene: TRDD3; j_gene: TRDJ1; CDR3aa: CALGELSHSYWGIQVGSWDKLIF; CDR3nt: TGTGCTCTTGGGGAACTTTCCCATTCCTACTGGGGGATACAAGTTGGGTCTTGGGATAAACTCATCTTT
v_gene: TRDV1; abundance: few; d_gene: NA; j_gene: TRDJ1; CDR3aa: CALGQVHEWYTDKLIF; CDR3nt: TGTGCTCTTGGGCAGGTCCACGAGTGGTACACCGATAAACTCATCTTT
v_gene: TRDV1; abundance: few; d_gene: TRDD3; j_gene: TRDJ1; CDR3aa: CALGERPLGDTWTDKLIF; CDR3nt: TGTGCTCTTGGGGAACGTCCCCTGGGGGATACGTGGACCGATAAACTCATCTTT